The clone carrying this T cell receptor (beta chain) was counted many times. Its target is not known. Together with a sample-barcoded 5' primer, a J-beta primer mix was included in a second PCR lasting about 6 to 11 cycles. TCRdb recomputed calls from the 5' RACE reads with MiXCR, one row per CDR3 protein. The table records 600,000 to 850,000 distinct CDR3 sequences, more than 40% of them present only once. This sample stems from a study of blood T cells in healthy people across ages. Overall study results and limits: Changes in expanded clonotypes were possibly confounded, as the CMV status of donors was unknown. Per million T cells, TCR beta diversity dropped roughly linearly as age increased.

Donors each provided roughly 9.6 milliliters of peripheral blood. Germline CDR1 and CDR2: SGDLS and YYNGEE. V was clipped by 4 bases and J by 7 bases, with 18 bases between them. The length of the CDR3 is 15 residues. The material sequenced was blood. The receptor was isolated from an older woman in good health. This sequence joins TRBV9 and TRBJ2-1, with D perhaps TRBD2 (6 bases). Written as DNA, the CDR3 is TGTGCCAGCAGCCCTCCTGGCGGAGGAGGGAATGAGCAGTTCTTC. This encodes CASSPPGGGGNEQFF.